Each of the 7 T cell receptor beta chains below was sequenced from the same sample in a study of blood T cell repertoires in COVID-19. The assay was immunoSEQ multiplex PCR, and TCRdb's table has in-frame clones only and misses some. The data show around 60,000 clones, 74% seen once. Sequenced: peripheral blood. The origin of the receptors is an elderly woman with acute or convalescent COVID-19.

The chain links TRBV6-2 or TRBV6-3 to TRBJ2-1; TRBD2 aligns across 12 bases. CDR3 length: 14 amino acids. Trimming at V came to 7 bases and at J to 8 bases, leaving 6 bases not matched to a gene. Germline V gene sequence: CDR1 MNHEY, CDR2 SVGEGT. This chain's CDR3 is CASTPSGRAHEQFF. CDR3 nucleotide sequence: TGTGCCAGCACCCCTAGCGGGAGGGCCCATGAGCAGTTCTTC.

This clone appeared once. This chain uses TRBV7-9 with TRBJ2-7, with TRBD2 matching over 7 bases. V gave up 5 bases and J gave up 7 bases; unmatched junction bases: 11. Germline CDR1 and CDR2: SEHNR and FQNEAQ (reference sequence). The CDR3 spans 14 residues. The DNA of the CDR3 is TGTGCCAGCAGCACGGGACGCTTGGGAGGGGAGCAGTACTTC. It is translated as CASSTGRLGGEQYF.

The chain joins TRBV7-3 to TRBJ2-1, with TRBD2 identical over 7 bases. Germline V gene sequence: CDR1 SGHTA, CDR2 FQGTGA. CDR3 length: 14 amino acids. V was pared by 0 bases and J by 6 bases, with 2 bases of the junction left unmatched. CDR3 sequence reads: CASSLTGGTNEQFF. The CDR3 DNA sequence: TGTGCCAGCAGCTTAACGGGAGGGACCAATGAGCAGTTCTTC.

The chain links TRBV18 to TRBJ1-1, with a weak D call TRBD1 (6 bases). There are 15 residues in the CDR3. Germline CDR1 reads KGHSH; CDR2 reads LQKENI. Trimming removed 6 bases from V and 1 base from J, with 15 bases in between. The CDR3 DNA reads as TGTGCCAGCTCCCCAGTAGTGACAGGGAACACTGAAGCTTTCTTT. This codes for CASSPVVTGNTEAFF.

Details on this clone: Other DNA sequences in this sample translate to the same CDR3. This chain joins TRBV5-1 and TRBJ2-7; D might be TRBD2 (6 bases). Germline CDR1 SGHRS, CDR2 YFSETQ. Deletions cut 4 bases from V and 1 base from J, with 12 bases between. The CDR3 covers 14 residues. In DNA form, the CDR3 reads TGCGCCAGCAGCCCCGGGACTTCTTCCTACGAGCAGTACTTC. It yields the protein CASSPGTSSYEQYF.

This sequence joins TRBV7-3 and TRBJ2-3, with 12 bases matching TRBD1. The CDR3 is 16 residues long. CDR1 and CDR2 from the germline V gene are SGHTA and FQGTGA. V was pared by 5 bases and J by 2 bases, with 5 bases of the junction left unmatched. CDR3 in amino acids: CASSPGTGGLTDTQYF. The DNA for the CDR3 is TGTGCCAGCAGCCCAGGGACAGGGGGCCTCACAGATACGCAGTATTTT. The variable domain in full, with the rest retrieved from reference TRBV7-3 and TRBJ2-3, is GAGVSQTPSNKVTEKGKYVELRCDPISGHTALYWYRQSLGQGPEFLIYFQGTGAADDSGLPNDRFFAVRPEGSVSTLKIQRTERGDSAVYLCASSPGTGGLTDTQYFGPGTRLTVL.

This chain connects TRBV11-2 to TRBJ2-7; the D is unclear. Trimming pared 2 bases from V and 0 bases from J, leaving 8 bases between. This CDR3 region has 14 residues. Germline V CDR1 and CDR2: SGHAT, FQNNGV. This CDR3 reads CASSLFANSYEQYF. The CDR3 region has the DNA TGTGCCAGCAGCTTATTTGCGAACTCCTACGAGCAGTACTTC. The variable domain in full, completed from reference TRBV11-2 and TRBJ2-7, reads EAGVAQSPRYKIIEKRQSVAFWCNPISGHATLYWYQQILGQGPKLLIQFQNNGVVDDSQLPKDRFSAERLKGVDSTLKIQPAKLEDSAVYLCASSLFANSYEQYFGPGTRLTVT.